Detailed here is one T cell receptor beta chain. Trimming cost V 4 bases and J 0 bases; bases outside gene matches: 7. CDR1 and CDR2 (germline): SGHRS, YFSETQ. The CDR3 runs to 16 residues. This specimen belongs to a study of long-term antiretroviral therapy in people with HIV. With survey level as its setting, the immunoSEQ assay was v3.0. Assay used: immunoSEQ multiplex PCR; TCRdb lists only in-frame clones, some missing. The sample records 20,000 to 25,000 clones, 81% being singletons. This receptor was identified in a man aged 35-49 years with HIV. The genes are TRBV5-1 and TRBJ2-1; 7 bases line up with TRBD1. This specimen consisted of unsorted PBMCs, obtained 0.1 years before starting antiretroviral therapy. The CDR3 loop is CASSTLQGSSYNEQFF. In nucleotides, the CDR3 is TGCGCCAGCAGCACCCTACAGGGGAGCTCCTACAATGAGCAGTTCTTC.